The TCR beta chain under discussion was sequenced for a study of blood T cell repertoires in COVID-19. The assay was immunoSEQ multiplex PCR, and TCRdb's table has in-frame clones only and misses some. The top ten clones hold roughly 20% of a sample with roughly 76,000 clones, roughly four fifths of them seen once. V trimming: 7 bases; J trimming: 0 bases; junction bases outside the gene matches: 8. The CDR3 totals 15 residues. Germline V gives CDR1 MNHEY, CDR2 SVGAGI. This rearrangement joins TRBV6-5 to TRBJ1-1; 7 positions agree with TRBD1. Specimen: peripheral blood. This TCR was sampled from an older man with acute or convalescent COVID-19. The CDR3 is CASTPRGQMNTEAFF. The CDR3 DNA reads as TGTGCCAGCACCCCAAGGGGACAGATGAACACTGAAGCTTTCTTT.